The rows below give T cell receptor beta chains drawn from one sample of a study of T cells in Graves' hyperthyroidism and ophthalmopathy. TCRdb re-derived calls from the multiplex PCR reads in MiXCR, one entry per CDR3 protein. The repertoire holds some 620,000 distinct CDR3 sequences, with 15% to 20% as singletons. The specimen sequenced was blood. The receptors here all came from a woman in her thirties with Graves' hyperthyroidism. Each CDR3 is given with its conserved first and last residue. A D gene is named only where the DNA matches it firmly. A row's size may be missing; if present it is once, few, many or a size class.

v_call	clone_size	d_call	j_call	cdr3_nt	cdr3_aa
TRBV7-8	.	TRBD1	TRBJ2-1	TGTGCCAGCAGCCCGACAGGGGCTGAGCAGTTCTTC	CASSPTGAEQFF
TRBV30	.	.	TRBJ1-5	TGTGCCTGGAGTGTGGAGGGGAATCAGCCCCAGCATTTT	CAWSVEGNQPQHF
TRBV9	.	TRBD1	TRBJ1-2	TGTGCCAGCAGCACCGGGGACAGGGGGTTTGGCTACACCTTC	CASSTGDRGFGYTF
TRBV30	many	TRBD1	TRBJ1-5	TGTGCCTGGACCTTTGGCAGGGGGCCCCCAAATCAGCCCCAGCATTTT	CAWTFGRGPPNQPQHF
TRBV3-1	many	.	TRBJ2-2	TGTGCCAGCAGCCAAGTGGAAATCGGGGAGCTGTTTTTT	CASSQVEIGELFF
TRBV6-1	many	.	TRBJ2-2	TGTGCCAGCAGTTTACAAACCGGGGAGCTGTTTTTT	CASSLQTGELFF
TRBV7-9	few	TRBD1	TRBJ1-3	TGTGCCAGCAGCTTCCGCCGGGACAGGGGTCACACCATATATTTT	CASSFRRDRGHTIYF
TRBV5-6	.	TRBD2	TRBJ2-1	TGTGCCAGCAGCCGGGGACTAGCGAGGGGATACAATGAGCAGTTCTTC	CASSRGLARGYNEQFF
TRBV2	few	TRBD1	TRBJ2-7	TGTGCCAGCACGGACAGGGGGTTCTCCTACGAGCAGTACTTC	CASTDRGFSYEQYF
TRBV2	many	TRBD1	TRBJ2-1	TGTGCCAGCAGTTTCCCGGGACAGGGGTACAATGAGCAGTTCTTC	CASSFPGQGYNEQFF
TRBV28	many	.	TRBJ2-5	TGTGCCAGCAGTAGCGAGCTGGAGACCCAGTACTTC	CASSSELETQYF
TRBV6-1	.	TRBD2	TRBJ2-3	TGTGCCAGCAGTAAATATCCGGGACTAGACACAGATACGCAGTATTTT	CASSKYPGLDTDTQYF
TRBV6-1	.	TRBD1	TRBJ1-6	TGTGCCAGCAGGGGGACAGGGGCGGATAATTCACCCCTCCACTTT	CASRGTGADNSPLHF
TRBV7-2	many	TRBD2	TRBJ2-7	TGTGCCAGCAGCTTATTGGCTAGCGGGGGCGAGCAGTACTTC	CASSLLASGGEQYF